What follows are 14 T cell receptor beta chains derived from one specimen sequenced in a study of vaccination and CD4 T cells after COVID-19. These receptors lack a known antigen. The Oncomine TCR Beta short-read assay sequenced DNA from cultured CD4+ T cells. TCRdb reprocessed the PCR reads with MiXCR, giving one entry per CDR3 protein. The sample has under 20,000 distinct CDR3 sequences; 25% to 40% are singletons. As for treatment: roughly ten-day PBMC culture with coronavirus spike peptide pools or control peptides (ViraFEST assay). Sequencing used cultured CD4+ T cells from blood. The receptors were gathered from a human donor with COVID-19.

The rearrangement uses TRBV12-3 or TRBV12-4 and TRBJ2-3; D gene ambiguous. CDR3 length: 15 amino acids. The germline V and J ends were trimmed by 3 bases and 3 bases, with 13 bases remaining between them. CDR3 sequence reads: CASSFFGSTTDTQYF. The DNA for the CDR3 is TGTGCCAGCAGTTTTTTTGGCTCAACAACAGATACGCAGTATTTT.

This chain uses TRBV2 with TRBJ1-1; D gene unclear. CDR3 length equals 14 residues. Germline V gene lookup returns CDR1 SNHLY and CDR2 FYNNEI. V lost 3 bases to trimming and J lost 0 bases, with 8 bases between them. The CDR3 DNA follows: TGTGCCAGCAGTGAGGTAGGGATGAACACTGAAGCTTTCTTT. Amino acid sequence: CASSEVGMNTEAFF.

The genes are TRBV9 and TRBJ2-7; 10 nucleotides match TRBD2. V lost 0 bases and J lost 1; bases outside the gene matches: 4. Germline assignment: CDR1 SGDLS and CDR2 YYNGEE. This CDR3 spans 16 amino acids. The CDR3 here is CASSVGASGGSYEQYF. The CDR3 coding sequence is TGTGCCAGCAGCGTAGGGGCTAGCGGGGGATCCTACGAGCAGTACTTC. Using reference TRBV9 and TRBJ2-7 for the parts outside the CDR3, the full variable domain is DSGVTQTPKHLITATGQRVTLRCSPRSGDLSVYWYQQSLDQGLQFLIQYYNGEERAKGNILERFSAQQFPDLHSELNLSSLELGDSALYFCASSVGASGGSYEQYFGPGTRLTVT.

The rearrangement uses TRBV18 and TRBJ2-2; D may be TRBD2 (6 bases). The CDR3 has 16 residues. V gave up 1 base and J gave up 0 bases, with 9 bases separating them. The V gene's germline CDR1 is KGHSH and CDR2 LQKENI. CDR3 amino acids: CASSPRSGANTGELFF. Here the CDR3 DNA reads TGTGCCAGCTCACCACGGTCGGGGGCGAACACCGGGGAGCTGTTTTTT.

V is TRBV20-1 and J is TRBJ1-1; D remains unclear. Germline V CDR1 and CDR2: DFQATT, SNEGSKA (reference sequence). With 6 bases removed from V and 2 bases from J, the gap between germline ends came to 7 bases. The CDR3 is 11 amino acids. The CDR3 loop reads CSAPINTEAFF. For the CDR3, the DNA is TGCAGTGCACCGATTAACACTGAAGCTTTCTTT.

The rearrangement joins TRBV20-1 to TRBJ1-6; D ambiguous. The CDR3 is 16 amino acids. From germline, CDR1 is DFQATT and CDR2 SNEGSKA (reference sequence). The V end was cut by 0 bases, the J end by 8 bases, with 17 bases between. The CDR3 is CSARDRYLGKDSPLHF. CDR3 DNA: TGCAGTGCTAGAGATAGGTACCTTGGTAAGGATTCACCCCTCCACTTT.

The rearrangement links TRBV7-2 to TRBJ2-3, with D perhaps given as TRBD1 or TRBD2 (6 bases each). This CDR3 is built from 14 residues. Trimming shortened V by 5 bases and J by 5 bases, and 14 bases separated the two germline ends. Germline CDR1 is SGHTA and CDR2 is FQGNSA. The CDR3 spells CASSEGGTRDTQYF. CDR3 nucleotides: TGTGCCAGCAGCGAAGGCGGGACAAGAGATACGCAGTATTTT.

The chain recombines TRBV2 with TRBJ1-5; a weak D match, TRBD1 (5 bases). V lost 6 bases and J lost 0, with 15 bases in between. Germline V gene sequence: CDR1 SNHLY, CDR2 FYNNEI. The length of the CDR3 is 16 residues. CDR3 loop: CASRADTGVSNQPQHF. The CDR3 DNA is TGTGCCAGCAGAGCAGACACAGGAGTTAGCAATCAGCCCCAGCATTTT. The whole variable domain, remainder taken from reference TRBV2 and TRBJ1-5, is EPEVTQTPSHQVTQMGQEVILRCVPISNHLYFYWYRQILGQKVEFLVSFYNNEISEKSEIFDDQFSVERPDGSNFTLKIRSTKLEDSAMYFCASRADTGVSNQPQHFGDGTRLSIL.

This clonotype was seen a handful of times. The chain couples TRBV20-1 to TRBJ2-3; the match to TRBD2 covers 7 bases. V gave up 2 bases and J gave up 2 bases; unmatched junction bases: 4. The CDR3 has 14 residues. CDR1 is DFQATT, CDR2 SNEGSKA, per germline (reference sequence). CDR3 sequence reads: CSARRREPTDTQYF. Written as DNA, the CDR3 is TGCAGTGCTAGACGGCGGGAGCCCACAGATACGCAGTATTTT.

The V gene is TRBV24-1, the J gene TRBJ2-2; weak D call: TRBD2 (6 bases). The ends were cut back, 6 bases at V and 1 base at J, with 8 bases in the middle. CDR1 is KGHDR, CDR2 SFDVKD, per germline. The CDR3 length is 14 residues. The CDR3 region is CATSSGVNTGELFF. The CDR3 nucleotides read TGTGCCACCAGTTCGGGGGTGAACACCGGGGAGCTGTTTTTT.

J is TRBJ2-3 and V is TRBV20-1; D is uncertain. This CDR3 is 10 amino acids long. Germline lookup yields CDR1 DFQATT and CDR2 SNEGSKA (reference sequence). V was pared by 3 bases and J by 5 bases, with 3 bases between. In nucleotides, the CDR3 is TGCAGTGCTAGTATAGATACGCAGTATTTT. It encodes CSASIDTQYF.

V and J are TRBV14 and TRBJ1-2, with 9 bases identical to TRBD1. Germline values: CDR1 SGHDN, CDR2 FVKESK. V lost 2 bases to trimming and J lost 7 bases; unmatched junction nucleotides: 2. There are 13 residues in the CDR3. The CDR3 here is CASSQIQGAGYTF. In nucleotides, the CDR3 is TGTGCCAGCAGCCAAATACAGGGGGCTGGCTACACCTTC.

This clonotype occurred a few times. V and J are TRBV5-1 and TRBJ2-5, with D perhaps TRBD1 or TRBD2 (6 bases each). The germline V gene encodes CDR1 SGHRS and CDR2 YFSETQ. The CDR3 extends over 15 amino acids. Trimming took off 4 bases at V and 5 bases at J, with 18 bases between the two ends. The CDR3 bases are TGCGCCAGCAGCGAAGATACAGGGACTTTGGAGACCCAGTACTTC. Encoded protein: CASSEDTGTLETQYF.

The chain is built from TRBV19 and TRBJ1-5; no firm D call. The CDR3 runs to 14 residues. Germline V gene lookup returns CDR1 LNHDA and CDR2 SQIVND (reference sequence). The V end lost 8 bases, the J end lost 0 bases, and 11 bases lay between the germline ends. The CDR3 sequence: CASGRANSNQPQHF. The CDR3 nucleotides read TGTGCCAGTGGTCGGGCGAATAGCAATCAGCCCCAGCATTTT.